The 20 T cell receptor beta chains listed next were all sequenced from one sample in a study of beta chain features in type 1 diabetes. Since all of the isolated RNA was reverse transcribed, expressed TCRB transcripts were what got sequenced. Repertoires were generated with immunoSEQ multiplex PCR, while TCRdb's copy carries only in-frame clones and drops some. The sample yields some 44,000 clones, roughly 56% seen once. The sequencing input was Tregs from blood. These receptors all come from a woman in her late teens or twenties in good health.

This clone appeared a few times. V and J are TRBV7-3 and TRBJ2-7, with D perhaps matching TRBD1 (8 bases). V lost 5 bases, J lost 7 bases, and 12 bases lay in between. CDR3 size: 12 residues. Looked up from germline, CDR1 is SGHTA and CDR2 is FQGTGA. CDR3 amino acids: CASSVQGGEQYF. DNA for the CDR3: TGTGCCAGCAGCGTACAGGGGGGGGAGCAGTACTTC.

The genes are TRBV2 and TRBJ2-4; 9 nucleotides align to TRBD2. Germline-derived CDR1 and CDR2 are SNHLY and FYNNEI. With 3 bases clipped from V and 0 bases from J, the junction kept 3 bases outside the gene matches. The CDR3 sequence is 16 residues long. The CDR3 nucleotides read TGTGCCAGCAGTGAGACTAGCGGCTTAGCCAAAAACATTCAGTACTTC. It encodes CASSETSGLAKNIQYF.

This clone occurred a few times. This rearrangement joins TRBV7-2 to TRBJ1-2; unclear D gene. The CDR3 runs 16 residues. Trimming took off 2 bases at V and 8 bases at J, with 21 bases between the two ends. Germline CDR1 SGHTA, CDR2 FQGNSA. The CDR3 region has the DNA TGTGCCAGCAGCTTAAGTATGTCAGCAGGATCAGACGGCTACACCTTC. Translation: CASSLSMSAGSDGYTF.

The chain carries TRBV4-2 and TRBJ2-3; possibly TRBD2 for D (6 bases). Germline CDR1 reads LGHNA; CDR2 reads YNFKEQ. CDR3 length: 15 residues. The V end lost 1 base, the J end lost 6 bases, and 14 bases lay between the germline ends. The CDR3 is CASSQVGDRGDTQYF. The CDR3 DNA follows: TGTGCCAGCAGCCAAGTGGGGGACCGGGGGGATACGCAGTATTTT.

This chain uses TRBV28 with TRBJ2-6; 8 positions agree with TRBD1. The V gene end was trimmed by 3 bases and the J gene end by 3 bases; junction bases not matched to a gene: 7. Germline CDR1 MDHEN, CDR2 SYDVKM. The CDR3 is 17 amino acids. CDR3 region: CASSFGGRGHGANVLTF. CDR3 sequence (DNA): TGTGCCAGCAGTTTTGGAGGCAGGGGGCATGGGGCCAACGTCCTGACTTTC.

The rearrangement joins TRBV30 to TRBJ2-6; TRBD1 might be the D (5 bases). The CDR3 spans 14 residues. V was pared by 4 bases and J by 0 bases, with 7 bases between. CDR1 is GTSNPN, CDR2 SVGIG, per germline (reference sequence). CDR3 region: CAWKGPSGANVLTF. DNA of the CDR3: TGTGCCTGGAAGGGGCCCTCTGGGGCCAACGTCCTGACTTTC.

This clone appeared a single time. The V call is TRBV5-4, the J call TRBJ2-2, with TRBD1 as a possible D gene (6 bases). Germline CDR1 is SGHNT and CDR2 is YYREEE (reference sequence). This CDR3 comprises 15 residues. Trimming removed 0 bases at V and 5 bases at J, with 11 bases between. The CDR3 DNA is TGTGCCAGCAGCTTGGCTAACAGGGTTACCGGGGAGCTGTTTTTT. It encodes CASSLANRVTGELFF.

This clone has just one count. The rearrangement links TRBV7-2 to TRBJ2-5; TRBD1 agrees at 7 bases. This CDR3 region has 15 residues. After removal of 5 bases from V and 4 bases from J, the junction contained 10 bases not matched to a gene. The germline gives CDR1 SGHTA, CDR2 FQGNSA. The CDR3 here is CASSASHRGGETQYF. DNA of the CDR3: TGTGCCAGCAGCGCATCCCACAGGGGTGGAGAGACCCAGTACTTC.

This clone was detected only a few times. V usage is TRBV9 and J usage is TRBJ2-1; 12 positions match TRBD2. Trimming cost V 3 bases and J 4 bases; bases outside gene matches: 5. This CDR3 has 16 amino acids. Germline CDR1 and CDR2: SGDLS and YYNGEE. This CDR3 is CASSGLAGGNYNEQFF. CDR3 nucleotide sequence: TGTGCCAGCAGCGGGCTAGCGGGAGGGAATTACAATGAGCAGTTCTTC.

The chain recombines TRBV5-1 with TRBJ1-1, with a possible D match to TRBD1 (6 bases). The V gene's germline CDR1 is SGHRS and CDR2 YFSETQ. V lost 4 bases and J 2 bases, leaving 15 bases between the germline ends. The CDR3 is 15 amino acids. CDR3 protein: CASSLFGQSNTEAFF. The CDR3 DNA is TGCGCCAGCAGCCTATTCGGACAGTCAAACACTGAAGCTTTCTTT.

This clone has more than one count but fewer than ten. CDR3 amino acids: CASSYTGTSQHNEQFF. The CDR3 DNA sequence: TGTGCCAGCAGTTACACCGGGACTAGCCAACACAATGAGCAGTTCTTC. V is TRBV6-5 and J is TRBJ2-1, with TRBD2 matching 9 bases. Germline CDR1 is MNHEY and CDR2 is SVGAGI. V was pared by 2 bases and J by 5 bases, with 7 bases of the junction left unmatched. The CDR3 is made up of 16 amino acids.

This clone was seen more than once but under ten times. The chain joins TRBV7-2 to TRBJ1-2; D unclear. Trimming pared 2 bases from V and 4 bases from J, leaving 11 bases between. Germline CDR1 SGHTA, CDR2 FQGNSA. The CDR3 totals 14 residues. Written as DNA, the CDR3 is TGTGCCAGCAGCTTAACGGCGGCAGCCTATGGCTACACCTTC. It encodes CASSLTAAAYGYTF.

This clone was recorded a few times. The V call is TRBV19, the J call TRBJ2-1, with 11 bases lining up with TRBD2. With 3 bases clipped from V and 2 bases from J, the junction kept 6 bases outside the gene matches. Germline loops: CDR1 LNHDA, CDR2 SQIVND (reference sequence). The CDR3 extends over 17 amino acids. The CDR3 loop is CASSILLAGAPYNEQFF. CDR3 DNA sequence: TGTGCCAGTAGTATCTTACTAGCGGGAGCACCCTACAATGAGCAGTTCTTC.

This sequence joins TRBV11-2 and TRBJ2-7, with D tentatively TRBD2 (7 bases). The germline gives CDR1 SGHAT, CDR2 FQNNGV. Trimming left V 5 bases short and J 7 bases short, with 18 bases between. This CDR3 comprises 14 residues. This chain's CDR3 is CASSSLSQGGEQYF. For the CDR3, the DNA is TGTGCCAGCAGCAGCCTATCACAGGGAGGGGAGCAGTACTTC.

In its sample, this clone was seen a few times. This chain uses TRBV7-9 with TRBJ2-1; TRBD2 aligns across 8 bases. CDR3 length equals 15 residues. In germline, CDR1 is SEHNR, CDR2 FQNEAQ (reference sequence). With 7 bases clipped from V and 7 bases from J, the junction kept 12 bases outside the gene matches. CDR3 sequence (DNA): TGTGCCAGCACCCGAGATGGTAGCGGGGATAATGAGCAGTTCTTC. Translated: CASTRDGSGDNEQFF.

The chain carries TRBV6-6 and TRBJ2-7; D possibly corresponds to TRBD1 (5 bases). This CDR3 is 11 amino acids long. The ends were cut back, 8 bases at V and 6 bases at J, with 11 bases in the middle. Germline V gene data show CDR1 as MNHNY and CDR2 as SVGAGI (reference sequence). CDR3 DNA: TGTGCCAGCGGACAACGTAGCGAGCAGTACTTC. Its protein product is CASGQRSEQYF.

This chain joins TRBV7-8 and TRBJ1-5, with a weak D call TRBD1 (6 bases). This CDR3 is built from 14 residues. Trimming removed 5 bases from V and 6 bases from J, with 14 bases in between. Germline V gene data show CDR1 as SGHVS and CDR2 as FQNEAQ. The CDR3 is CASSDHRVGQPQHF. For the CDR3, the DNA is TGTGCCAGCAGCGACCACAGGGTTGGTCAGCCCCAGCATTTT.

This sequence joins TRBV5-1 and TRBJ2-5, with D possibly TRBD2 on 5 matching bases. CDR1 SGHRS and CDR2 YFSETQ come from the germline V gene. This CDR3 has 15 residues. Trimming removed 0 bases at V and 3 bases at J, with 12 bases between. CDR3: CASSLEVGAEETQYF. CDR3 nucleotides: TGCGCCAGCAGCTTGGAGGTGGGAGCCGAAGAGACCCAGTACTTC.

The chain carries TRBV15 and TRBJ2-1, with D possibly matching TRBD2 (6 bases). The CDR3 is 17 amino acids. Germline V gene data show CDR1 as LNHNV and CDR2 as YYDKDF (reference sequence). Trimming shortened V by 0 bases and J by 0 bases, and 12 bases separated the two germline ends. CDR3 residues: CATSRDRGWSSYNEQFF. The DNA for the CDR3 is TGTGCCACCAGCAGAGATCGGGGGTGGAGCTCCTACAATGAGCAGTTCTTC. Drawing the rest from reference TRBV15 and TRBJ2-1, the complete variable domain is DAMVIQNPRYQVTQFGKPVTLSCSQTLNHNVMYWYQQKSSQAPKLLFHYYDKDFNNEADTPDNFQSRRPNTSFCFLDIRSPGLGDTAMYLCATSRDRGWSSYNEQFFGPGTRLTVL.

The chain carries TRBV30 and TRBJ1-1; 9 bases map to TRBD1. The junction had 10 bases not matched to a gene; V was cut back by 6 bases and J by 2 bases. The CDR3 extends over 15 amino acids. Germline-derived CDR1 and CDR2 are GTSNPN and SVGIG (reference sequence). CDR3 sequence: CACQQGARFNTEAFF. The CDR3 DNA reads TGTGCCTGCCAACAGGGGGCGAGATTCAACACTGAAGCTTTCTTT.